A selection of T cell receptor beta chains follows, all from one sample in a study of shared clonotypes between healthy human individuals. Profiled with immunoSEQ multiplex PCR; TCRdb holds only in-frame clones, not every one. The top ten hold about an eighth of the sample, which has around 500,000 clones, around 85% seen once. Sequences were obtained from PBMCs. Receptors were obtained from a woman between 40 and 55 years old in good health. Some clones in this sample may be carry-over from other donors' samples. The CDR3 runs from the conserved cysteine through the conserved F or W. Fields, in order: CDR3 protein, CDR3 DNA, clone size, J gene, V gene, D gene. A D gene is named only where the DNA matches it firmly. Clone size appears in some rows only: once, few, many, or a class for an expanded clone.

CDR3: CASSLAPGQGADTQYF
DNA: TGCGCCAGCAGCTTGGCCCCGGGACAGGGGGCAGATACGCAGTATTTT
size: -
J: TRBJ2-3
V: TRBV5-1
D: TRBD1

CDR3: CASSPGWDTEAFF
DNA: TGTGCCAGCTCACCCGGGTGGGACACTGAAGCTTTCTTT
size: few
J: TRBJ1-1
V: TRBV18
D: -

CDR3: CASSLRDRPYEQYF
DNA: TGTGCCAGCAGTTTACGGGACAGACCCTACGAGCAGTACTTC
size: -
J: TRBJ2-7
V: TRBV28
D: TRBD1

CDR3: CASSPNRLAGAEQYF
DNA: TGTGCCAGCTCACCCAACAGACTAGCGGGCGCGGAGCAGTACTTC
size: few
J: TRBJ2-5
V: TRBV18
D: TRBD2

CDR3: CASNPSGILYNEQFF
DNA: TGTGCCAGCAACCCTAGCGGGATACTCTACAATGAGCAGTTCTTC
size: many
J: TRBJ2-1
V: TRBV7-8
D: TRBD2

CDR3: CASGAVSGNTIYF
DNA: TGTGCCAGTGGGGCAGTCTCTGGAAACACCATATATTTT
size: -
J: TRBJ1-3
V: TRBV19
D: -

CDR3: CASSNQGFQTFNEQFF
DNA: TGTGCCAGCAGCAACCAGGGGTTCCAAACATTCAATGAGCAGTTCTTC
size: few
J: TRBJ2-1
V: TRBV5-4
D: -

CDR3: CASSGTLPDTQYF
DNA: TGTGCCAGCAGTGGGACCCTGCCAGATACGCAGTATTTT
size: -
J: TRBJ2-3
V: TRBV28
D: -

CDR3: CASSLRTGGQYEQYF
DNA: TGCGCCAGCAGCTTGAGGACAGGGGGCCAGTACGAGCAGTACTTC
size: once
J: TRBJ2-7
V: TRBV5-1
D: TRBD1

CDR3: CASSQDVPDAEAFF
DNA: TGTGCCAGCAGCCAAGATGTGCCAGATGCTGAAGCTTTCTTT
size: -
J: TRBJ1-1
V: TRBV14
D: -

CDR3: CVIGHINTEAFF
DNA: TGTGTCATAGGACACATAAACACTGAAGCTTTCTTT
size: once
J: TRBJ1-1
V: TRBV7-4
D: -

CDR3: CASSFRAGDGYTF
DNA: TGTGCCAGCAGCTTCCGGGCAGGGGATGGCTACACCTTC
size: -
J: TRBJ1-2
V: TRBV27
D: -

CDR3: CASSRKGTDTQYF
DNA: TGTGCCAGCAGTAGAAAGGGCACAGATACGCAGTATTTT
size: -
J: TRBJ2-3
V: TRBV2
D: -

CDR3: CASRTFGEQYF
DNA: TGTGCCAGCAGGACCTTTGGGGAGCAGTACTTC
size: once
J: TRBJ2-7
V: TRBV6-1
D: -

CDR3: CASSLLLETQYF
DNA: TGTGCCAGCAGCTTGCTTTTGGAGACCCAGTACTTC
size: -
J: TRBJ2-5
V: TRBV5-4
D: -

CDR3: CASSPGQEAYEQYF
DNA: TGTGCCAGCAGTCCCGGACAGGAGGCCTACGAGCAGTACTTC
size: few
J: TRBJ2-7
V: TRBV2
D: TRBD1

CDR3: CASSEMAGGVVEQYF
DNA: TGCGCCAGCAGTGAGATGGCGGGAGGGGTGGTCGAGCAGTACTTC
size: -
J: TRBJ2-7
V: TRBV10-2
D: TRBD2

CDR3: CATGGSWEQYF
DNA: TGTGCCACCGGGGGGTCATGGGAGCAGTACTTC
size: -
J: TRBJ2-7
V: TRBV11-2
D: TRBD2

CDR3: CASSDRNTIYF
DNA: TGTGCCAGCAGTGACAGGAACACCATATATTTT
size: -
J: TRBJ1-3
V: TRBV9
D: -

CDR3: CASSPTLYNEQFF
DNA: TGTGCCAGCAGCCCTACCCTGTACAATGAGCAGTTCTTC
size: -
J: TRBJ2-1
V: TRBV27
D: -

CDR3: CASSLSLNTGELFF
DNA: TGTGCCAGCAGCTTATCGTTGAACACCGGGGAGCTGTTTTTT
size: -
J: TRBJ2-2
V: TRBV11-3
D: -

CDR3: CASSQGLDIINEKLFF
DNA: TGCGCCAGCAGCCAAGGGTTAGACATCATTAATGAAAAACTGTTTTTT
size: -
J: TRBJ1-4
V: TRBV4-1
D: -

CDR3: CASSLERGGQPQHF
DNA: TGTGCCAGCAGCTTAGAGAGGGGTGGTCAGCCCCAGCATTTT
size: -
J: TRBJ1-5
V: TRBV7-2
D: -

CDR3: CASQDRQGAPQPQHF
DNA: TGCGCCAGTCAAGACCGACAGGGGGCCCCTCAGCCCCAGCATTTT
size: -
J: TRBJ1-5
V: TRBV10-2
D: TRBD1

CDR3: CASSSRKQGGENTGELFF
DNA: TGTGCCAGCAGTAGCCGAAAACAGGGAGGGGAGAACACCGGGGAGCTGTTTTTT
size: -
J: TRBJ2-2
V: TRBV28
D: -

CDR3: CASSPGLAGADTQYF
DNA: TGTGCCAGCTCACCGGGACTAGCGGGAGCAGATACGCAGTATTTT
size: -
J: TRBJ2-3
V: TRBV18
D: TRBD2

CDR3: CASSLGQDNGELFF
DNA: TGTGCCAGCAGCTTGGGTCAGGATAACGGGGAGCTGTTTTTT
size: -
J: TRBJ2-2
V: TRBV7-3
D: -

CDR3: CASGRGQGDEKLFF
DNA: TGTGCCAGCGGCAGGGGACAGGGGGATGAAAAACTGTTTTTT
size: -
J: TRBJ1-4
V: TRBV7-9
D: TRBD1

CDR3: CASSLLAGLSYNEQFF
DNA: TGTGCCAGCAGTTTACTAGCGGGTCTTTCCTACAATGAGCAGTTCTTC
size: -
J: TRBJ2-1
V: TRBV28
D: TRBD2

CDR3: CASSVAAVLDGYTF
DNA: TGTGCCAGCAGCGTAGCGGCAGTTTTGGATGGCTACACCTTC
size: -
J: TRBJ1-2
V: TRBV9
D: -

CDR3: CASSLSGGSGDTQYF
DNA: TGTGCCAGCAGCCTTTCGGGGGGGAGTGGGGATACGCAGTATTTT
size: -
J: TRBJ2-3
V: TRBV7-2
D: TRBD2

CDR3: CASSHTGGAKNIQYF
DNA: TGTGCCAGCAGCCACACAGGGGGAGCCAAAAACATTCAGTACTTC
size: many
J: TRBJ2-4
V: TRBV7-9
D: TRBD1

CDR3: CASSLLGATNEKLFF
DNA: TGTGCCAGCAGTTTACTCGGGGCAACTAATGAAAAACTGTTTTTT
size: -
J: TRBJ1-4
V: TRBV27
D: -

CDR3: CASSPHLGADTQYF
DNA: TGTGCCAGCAGCCCTCATTTGGGGGCGGATACGCAGTATTTT
size: -
J: TRBJ2-3
V: TRBV4-2
D: -

CDR3: CASSSRLAGVSYEQYF
DNA: TGTGCCAGCAGCTCGCGACTAGCGGGAGTCTCCTACGAGCAGTACTTC
size: many
J: TRBJ2-7
V: TRBV11-2
D: TRBD2

CDR3: CASSSTGETQYF
DNA: TGCGCCAGCAGCTCAACAGGAGAGACCCAGTACTTC
size: -
J: TRBJ2-5
V: TRBV5-1
D: -

CDR3: CASSYSRKGYEQYF
DNA: TGTGCCAGCAGTTACTCGAGGAAGGGCTACGAGCAGTACTTC
size: -
J: TRBJ2-7
V: TRBV6-5
D: -

CDR3: CSVLPRDDSPLHF
DNA: TGCAGCGTCCTACCAAGGGACGATTCACCCCTCCACTTT
size: many
J: TRBJ1-6
V: TRBV29-1
D: -

CDR3: CATRRTYTGELFF
DNA: TGTGCCACCAGACGCACCTACACCGGGGAGCTGTTTTTT
size: -
J: TRBJ2-2
V: TRBV15
D: -

CDR3: CASEAGVADTQYF
DNA: TGTGCCAGCGAGGCGGGAGTCGCAGATACGCAGTATTTT
size: -
J: TRBJ2-3
V: TRBV28
D: TRBD2

CDR3: CASSRMAIYGYTF
DNA: TGCGCTAGCAGCAGGATGGCTATCTATGGCTACACCTTC
size: -
J: TRBJ1-2
V: TRBV4-3
D: -

CDR3: CASQRTSVNVLTF
DNA: TGTGCCAGCCAGAGGACTAGCGTAAACGTCCTGACTTTC
size: once
J: TRBJ2-6
V: TRBV28
D: TRBD2

CDR3: CASSVMTSGRTYEQYF
DNA: TGTGCCAGCAGTGTCATGACTAGCGGGCGGACCTACGAGCAGTACTTC
size: once
J: TRBJ2-7
V: TRBV6-1
D: TRBD2

CDR3: CASSLKGPSGNTIYF
DNA: TGCGCCAGCAGCTTAAAGGGCCCCTCGGGAAACACCATATATTTT
size: -
J: TRBJ1-3
V: TRBV5-1
D: -

CDR3: CASSLGSGRPYNEQFF
DNA: TGCGCCAGCAGCTTGGGGAGCGGGAGACCCTACAATGAGCAGTTCTTC
size: -
J: TRBJ2-1
V: TRBV5-1
D: TRBD2

CDR3: CASNRGTGELFF
DNA: TGTGCCAGCAACAGAGGGACCGGGGAGCTGTTTTTT
size: -
J: TRBJ2-2
V: TRBV6-6
D: -

CDR3: CASSLDTRVTGELFF
DNA: TGTGCCAGCAGCCTTGACACGAGAGTGACCGGGGAGCTGTTTTTT
size: once
J: TRBJ2-2
V: TRBV5-4
D: -

CDR3: CASSPPDSLNQPQHF
DNA: TGTGCCAGCAGTCCCCCGGACAGCCTTAATCAGCCCCAGCATTTT
size: -
J: TRBJ1-5
V: TRBV28
D: -

CDR3: CASSPMDTFYGYTF
DNA: TGTGCCAGTAGTCCCATGGACACATTCTATGGCTACACCTTC
size: -
J: TRBJ1-2
V: TRBV19
D: -

CDR3: CASSWGPALSYGYTF
DNA: TGTGCCAGCAGCTGGGGCCCAGCGCTTAGCTATGGCTACACCTTC
size: -
J: TRBJ1-2
V: TRBV7-2
D: -

CDR3: CASSLEGAPYEQYF
DNA: TGTGCCAGCAGCTTAGAGGGGGCCCCCTACGAGCAGTACTTC
size: -
J: TRBJ2-7
V: TRBV7-2
D: TRBD1

CDR3: CASQNRGGALGYTF
DNA: TGTGCCAGCCAGAATCGGGGGGGGGCGCTCGGCTACACCTTC
size: -
J: TRBJ1-2
V: TRBV28
D: -

CDR3: CASSAFGSSTEAFF
DNA: TGTGCCAGCAGTGCCTTCGGGTCCTCCACTGAAGCTTTCTTT
size: -
J: TRBJ1-1
V: TRBV25-1
D: -